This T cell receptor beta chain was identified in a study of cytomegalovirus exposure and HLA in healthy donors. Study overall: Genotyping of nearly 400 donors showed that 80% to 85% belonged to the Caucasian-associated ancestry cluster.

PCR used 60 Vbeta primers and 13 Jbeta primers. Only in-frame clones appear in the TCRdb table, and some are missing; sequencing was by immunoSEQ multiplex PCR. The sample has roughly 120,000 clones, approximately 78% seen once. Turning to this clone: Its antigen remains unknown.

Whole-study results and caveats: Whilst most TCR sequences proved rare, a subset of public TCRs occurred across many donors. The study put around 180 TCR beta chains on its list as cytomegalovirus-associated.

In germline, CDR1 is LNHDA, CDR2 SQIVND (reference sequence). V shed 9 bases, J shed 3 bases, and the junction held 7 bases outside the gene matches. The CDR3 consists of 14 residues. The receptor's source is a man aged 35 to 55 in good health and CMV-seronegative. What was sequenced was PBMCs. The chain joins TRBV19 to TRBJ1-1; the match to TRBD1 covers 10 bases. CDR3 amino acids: CASRRQGADTEAFF. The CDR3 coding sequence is TGTGCCAGCCGAAGACAGGGGGCCGACACTGAAGCTTTCTTT.